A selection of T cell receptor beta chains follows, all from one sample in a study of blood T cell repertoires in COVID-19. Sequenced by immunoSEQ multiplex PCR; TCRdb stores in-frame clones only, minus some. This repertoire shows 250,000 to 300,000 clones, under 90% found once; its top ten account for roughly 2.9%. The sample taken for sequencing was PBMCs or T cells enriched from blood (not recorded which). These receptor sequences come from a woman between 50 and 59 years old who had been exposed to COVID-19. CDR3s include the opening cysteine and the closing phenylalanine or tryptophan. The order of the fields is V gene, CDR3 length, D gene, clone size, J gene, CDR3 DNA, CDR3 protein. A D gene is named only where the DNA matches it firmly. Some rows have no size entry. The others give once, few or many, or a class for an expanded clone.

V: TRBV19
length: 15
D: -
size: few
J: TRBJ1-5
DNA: TGTGCCAGTAGATTACCGGGAGGGAGCAATCAGCCCCAGCATTTT
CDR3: CASRLPGGSNQPQHF

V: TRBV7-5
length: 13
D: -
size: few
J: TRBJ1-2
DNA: TGTGCCAGAAGCTTAGAACCAGGGGATGGCTACACCTTC
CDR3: CARSLEPGDGYTF

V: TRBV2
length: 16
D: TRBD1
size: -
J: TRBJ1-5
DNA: TGTGCCAGCAGTGATCGGACAGGCTATAGCAATCAGCCCCAGCATTTT
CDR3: CASSDRTGYSNQPQHF

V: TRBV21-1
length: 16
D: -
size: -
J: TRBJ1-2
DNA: TGTGCCCAGCGAGCTTGTGATCAATCTGGGAACTATGGCTACACCTTC
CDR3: CAQRACDQSGNYGYTF

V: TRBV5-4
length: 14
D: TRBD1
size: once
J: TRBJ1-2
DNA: TGTGCCAGCAGCCGTGACAGGGCCAGATATGGCTACACCTTC
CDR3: CASSRDRARYGYTF

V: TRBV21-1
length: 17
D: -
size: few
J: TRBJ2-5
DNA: TGTGCCAGCAGCAAAGTAACACCGGGACAGATTAAGGAGACCCAGTACTTC
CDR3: CASSKVTPGQIKETQYF

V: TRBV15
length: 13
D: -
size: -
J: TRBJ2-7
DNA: TGTGCCACCAGCAGGGACAGTCCCTACGAGCAGTACTTC
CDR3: CATSRDSPYEQYF

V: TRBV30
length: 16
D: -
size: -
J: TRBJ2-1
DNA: TGTGCCTGGAGTGTACTAGTGAGGGTCCCCTACAATGAGCAGTTCTTC
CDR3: CAWSVLVRVPYNEQFF

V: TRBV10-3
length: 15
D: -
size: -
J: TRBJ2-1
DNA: TGTGCCATCAGTGATGTGCTTAGCTCCTACAATGAGCAGTTCTTC
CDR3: CAISDVLSSYNEQFF

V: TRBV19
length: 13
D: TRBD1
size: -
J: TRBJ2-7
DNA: TGTGCCAGCAACAGGGGGTATTTAGACGAGCAGTACTTC
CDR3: CASNRGYLDEQYF

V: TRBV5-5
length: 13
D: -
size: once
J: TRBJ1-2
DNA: TGTGCCAGCACCGCCACAGGGAACTATGGCTACACCTTC
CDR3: CASTATGNYGYTF

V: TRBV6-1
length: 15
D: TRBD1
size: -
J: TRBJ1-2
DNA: TGTGCCAGCAGTGAATTTGACAGGGACCAGCGTGGCTACACCTTC
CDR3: CASSEFDRDQRGYTF

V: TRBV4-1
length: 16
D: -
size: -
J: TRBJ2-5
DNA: TGCGCCAGCAGCCTGCAAGCACAGGGCTCGCGGGAGACCCAGTACTTC
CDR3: CASSLQAQGSRETQYF

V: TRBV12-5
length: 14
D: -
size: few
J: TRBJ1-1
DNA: TGTGCTAGTGACCTGGAAGGGGCAAGCACTGAAGCTTTCTTT
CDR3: CASDLEGASTEAFF

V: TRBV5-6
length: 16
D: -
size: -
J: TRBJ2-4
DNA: TGTGCCAGCACCTCATGGGGGCTTGGGGCCAAAAACATTCAGTACTTC
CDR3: CASTSWGLGAKNIQYF

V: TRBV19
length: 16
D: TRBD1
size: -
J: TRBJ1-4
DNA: TGTGCCAGTAGTAATAGGGGGCGCTCGTCTAATGAAAAACTGTTTTTT
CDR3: CASSNRGRSSNEKLFF

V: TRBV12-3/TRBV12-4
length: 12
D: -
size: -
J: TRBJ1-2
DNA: TGTGCCAGCAGCCGAGTGGTCTATGGCTACACCTTC
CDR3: CASSRVVYGYTF

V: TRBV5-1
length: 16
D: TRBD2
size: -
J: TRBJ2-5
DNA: TGCGCCAGCAGCTTGGGACTAGCGGGGCGCCAAGAGACCCAGTACTTC
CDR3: CASSLGLAGRQETQYF

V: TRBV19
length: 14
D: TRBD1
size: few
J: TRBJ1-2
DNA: TGTGCCAGTGTCCCCCGGGACAGAAGTTATGGCTACACCTTC
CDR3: CASVPRDRSYGYTF

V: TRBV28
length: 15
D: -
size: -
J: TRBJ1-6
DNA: TGTGCCAGCAGGGGGCCCGGGACATCGAATTCACCCCTCCACTTT
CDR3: CASRGPGTSNSPLHF

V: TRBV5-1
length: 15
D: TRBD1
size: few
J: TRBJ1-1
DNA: TGCGCCAGCAGCTTGGGAGGGACAGCGAACACTGAAGCTTTCTTT
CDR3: CASSLGGTANTEAFF

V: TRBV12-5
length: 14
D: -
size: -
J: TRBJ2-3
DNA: TGTGCTATGGGGGAGTGGGACAACACAGATACGCAGTATTTT
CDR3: CAMGEWDNTDTQYF

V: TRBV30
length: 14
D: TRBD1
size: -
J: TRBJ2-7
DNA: TGTGCCTGGAAGCCTCAGGACAGGGTTCGGGAGCAGTACTTC
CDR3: CAWKPQDRVREQYF

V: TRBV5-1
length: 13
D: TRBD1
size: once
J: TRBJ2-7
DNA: TGCGCCAGCAGCTGGACAGGAGGAAACGAGCAGTACTTC
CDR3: CASSWTGGNEQYF

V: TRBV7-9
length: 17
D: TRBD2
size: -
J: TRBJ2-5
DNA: TGTGCCAGCAGCTCCACGACTAGCGGATTGTACCAAGAGACCCAGTACTTC
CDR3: CASSSTTSGLYQETQYF

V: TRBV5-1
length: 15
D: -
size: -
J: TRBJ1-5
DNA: TGCGCCAGCAGCTTCGATACAGGCCGCAATCAGCCCCAGCATTTT
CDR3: CASSFDTGRNQPQHF

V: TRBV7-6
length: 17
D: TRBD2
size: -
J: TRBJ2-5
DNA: TGTGCCAGCAGCTTGATTGGTGCGGGGGGCTCCCAAGAGACCCAGTACTTC
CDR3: CASSLIGAGGSQETQYF

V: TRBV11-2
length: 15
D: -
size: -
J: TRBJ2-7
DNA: TGTGCCAGCAGCTTAACAGAGGGAAGCTCCTACGAGCAGTACTTC
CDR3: CASSLTEGSSYEQYF

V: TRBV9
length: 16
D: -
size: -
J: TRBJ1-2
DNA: TGTGCCAGCAGCGACTCACAGGGAGGGGGGGACTATGGCTACACCTTC
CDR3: CASSDSQGGGDYGYTF

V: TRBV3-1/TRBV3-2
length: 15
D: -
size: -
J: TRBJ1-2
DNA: TGTGCCAGCAGCCAAGGACTCTCTAGTAACTATGGCTACACCTTC
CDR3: CASSQGLSSNYGYTF

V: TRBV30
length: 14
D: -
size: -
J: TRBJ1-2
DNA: TGTGCCTGGAGCGGGCCCTCGGAGGGATATGGCTACACCTTC
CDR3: CAWSGPSEGYGYTF

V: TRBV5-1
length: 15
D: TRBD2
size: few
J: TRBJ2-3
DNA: TGCGCCAGCAGAGGTCTAGCGGGAATCACAGATACGCAGTATTTT
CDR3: CASRGLAGITDTQYF

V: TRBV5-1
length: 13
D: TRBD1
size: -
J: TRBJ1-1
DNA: TGCGCCAGCAGGACAGGGGCGAACACTGAAGCTTTCTTT
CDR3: CASRTGANTEAFF

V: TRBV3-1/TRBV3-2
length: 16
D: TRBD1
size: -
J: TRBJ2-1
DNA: TGTGCCAGCAGCCTGGGGGGACAGGGCTCCTACAATGAGCAGTTCTTC
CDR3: CASSLGGQGSYNEQFF

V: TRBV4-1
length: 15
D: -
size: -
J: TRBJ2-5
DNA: TGCGCCAGCAGCCCAAGACAGGGGAGGGGAGAGACCCAGTACTTC
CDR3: CASSPRQGRGETQYF

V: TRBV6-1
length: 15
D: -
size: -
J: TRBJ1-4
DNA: TGTGCCAGCAGTGAAGCCCGCGGCCGTAATGAAAAACTGTTTTTT
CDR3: CASSEARGRNEKLFF

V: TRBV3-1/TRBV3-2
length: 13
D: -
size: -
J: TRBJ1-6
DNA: TGTGCCAGCAGCGTAGGCCGGAGCTCACCCCTCCACTTT
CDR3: CASSVGRSSPLHF

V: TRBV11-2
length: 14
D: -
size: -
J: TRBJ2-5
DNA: TGTGCCAGCAGCTCCTTGGACAGACAAGAGACCCAGTACTTC
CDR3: CASSSLDRQETQYF